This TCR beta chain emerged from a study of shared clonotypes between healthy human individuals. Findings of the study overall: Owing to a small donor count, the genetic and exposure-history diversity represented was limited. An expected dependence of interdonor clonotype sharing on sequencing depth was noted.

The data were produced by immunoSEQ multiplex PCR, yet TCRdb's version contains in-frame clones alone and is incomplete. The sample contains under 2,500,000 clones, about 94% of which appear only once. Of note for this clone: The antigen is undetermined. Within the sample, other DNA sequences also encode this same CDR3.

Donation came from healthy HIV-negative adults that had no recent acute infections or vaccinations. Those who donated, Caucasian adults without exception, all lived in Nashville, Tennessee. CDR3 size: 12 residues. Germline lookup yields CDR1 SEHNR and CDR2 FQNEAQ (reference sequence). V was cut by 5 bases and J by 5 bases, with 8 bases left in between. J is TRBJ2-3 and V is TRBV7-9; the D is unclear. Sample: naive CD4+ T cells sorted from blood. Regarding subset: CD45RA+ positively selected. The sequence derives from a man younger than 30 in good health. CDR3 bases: TGTGCCAGCAGCCCGGTAGGAGATACGCAGTATTTT. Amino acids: CASSPVGDTQYF.